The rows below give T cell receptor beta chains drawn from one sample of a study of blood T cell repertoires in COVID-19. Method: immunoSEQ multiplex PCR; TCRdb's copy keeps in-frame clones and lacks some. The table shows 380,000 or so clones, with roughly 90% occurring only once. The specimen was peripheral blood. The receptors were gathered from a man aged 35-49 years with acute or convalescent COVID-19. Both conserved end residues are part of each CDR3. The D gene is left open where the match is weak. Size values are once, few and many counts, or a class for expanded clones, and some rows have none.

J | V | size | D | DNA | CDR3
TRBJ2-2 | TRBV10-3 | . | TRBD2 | TGTGCCATCAGTGACCAAACCGGGACTATTGCCGGGGAGCTGTTTTTT | CAISDQTGTIAGELFF
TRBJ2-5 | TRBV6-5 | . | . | TGTGCCACCAAAAGGGGTCTCCAAGAGACCCAGTACTTC | CATKRGLQETQYF
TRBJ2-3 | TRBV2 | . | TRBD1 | TGTGCCAGCAGTGAGGGACAGGCTTACACAGATACGCAGTATTTT | CASSEGQAYTDTQYF
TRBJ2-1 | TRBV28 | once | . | TGTGCCAGCAGCCGGTTGTCCATCTACAATGAGCAGTTCTTC | CASSRLSIYNEQFF
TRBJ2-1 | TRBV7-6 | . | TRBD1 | TGTGCCAGCAGCTTAGTTATAGGGACAGGGGTCGGTGAGCAGTTCTTC | CASSLVIGTGVGEQFF
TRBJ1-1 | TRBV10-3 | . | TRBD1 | TGTGCCACCGGACAGGGACTCACTGAAGCTTTCTTT | CATGQGLTEAFF
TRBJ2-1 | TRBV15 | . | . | TGTGCCACCAGCAGAGATCGGGGAGGTAGCTCCTACAATGAGCAGTTCTTC | CATSRDRGGSSYNEQFF
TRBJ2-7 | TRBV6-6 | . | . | TGTGCCAGCAGTTACTCTTGGACGGGATCCTACGAGCAGTACTTC | CASSYSWTGSYEQYF
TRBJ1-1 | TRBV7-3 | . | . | TGTGCCAGCAGCTCCCTACAGGGAAGCACTGAAGCTTTCTTT | CASSSLQGSTEAFF
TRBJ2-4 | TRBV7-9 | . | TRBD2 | TGTGCCAGCAGCATGCTGACGGGGGGAAACATTCAGTACTTC | CASSMLTGGNIQYF
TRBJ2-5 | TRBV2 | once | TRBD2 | TGTGCCAGTGTCGGCCTGAGCGGGGTGTACCAAGAGACCCAGTACTTC | CASVGLSGVYQETQYF
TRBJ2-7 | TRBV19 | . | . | TGTGCCAGTAGTTCTCAGACAGGCTCCTACGAGCAGTACTTC | CASSSQTGSYEQYF
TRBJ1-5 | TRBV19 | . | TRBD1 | TGTGCCAGTAGGGATACCGGGACAGGGGGTGATCAGCCCCAGCATTTT | CASRDTGTGGDQPQHF
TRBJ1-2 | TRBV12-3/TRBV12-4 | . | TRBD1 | TGTGCCAGCAGCCGTGGGACAGTGGGTGGCTACACCTTC | CASSRGTVGGYTF
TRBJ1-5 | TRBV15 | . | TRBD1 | TGTGCCACCAGCAGTAGACAGGGTTATAGCAATCAGCCCCAGCATTTT | CATSSRQGYSNQPQHF
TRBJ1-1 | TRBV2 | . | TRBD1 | TGTGCCAGCAGTCCGGACAGGGCTTCAACGTGGACTGAAGCTTTCTTT | CASSPDRASTWTEAFF
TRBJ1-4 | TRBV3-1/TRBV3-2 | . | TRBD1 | TGTGCCAGCAGCCAAGATGTCGGGACAGCTAATGAAAAACTGTTTTTT | CASSQDVGTANEKLFF
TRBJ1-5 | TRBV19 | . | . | TGTGCCAGTAGTATAGTCCGGGGTAGCAATCAGCCCCAGCATTTT | CASSIVRGSNQPQHF
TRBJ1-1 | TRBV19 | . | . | TGTGCCAGTAGATTACTAGGACAGCCGAACACTGAAGCTTTCTTT | CASRLLGQPNTEAFF
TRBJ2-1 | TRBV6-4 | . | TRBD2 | TGTGCCAGCAGTGTCGGTACTAGCGGGAACGATGAGCAGTTCTTC | CASSVGTSGNDEQFF
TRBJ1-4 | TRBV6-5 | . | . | TGTGCCAGCAGCGACGCGGGGCTTTCTGAAAAACTGTTTTTT | CASSDAGLSEKLFF
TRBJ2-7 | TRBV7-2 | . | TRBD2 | TGTGCCAGCAGCTTGAACGGGGGGGTCGAGCAGTACTTC | CASSLNGGVEQYF
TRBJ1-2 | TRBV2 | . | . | TGTGCCAGCAGTGAGTCCGGGGGGGGCTATGGCTACACCTTC | CASSESGGGYGYTF
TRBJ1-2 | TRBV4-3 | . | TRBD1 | TGCGCCAGCAGCCAAGGCGCCGGGACAGGGAATGGCTACACCTTC | CASSQGAGTGNGYTF
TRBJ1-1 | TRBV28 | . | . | TGTGCCAGCAGTTTAGACCGGGGTCACGGCATGAACACTGAAGCTTTCTTT | CASSLDRGHGMNTEAFF
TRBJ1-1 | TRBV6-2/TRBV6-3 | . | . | TGTGCCAGCAGTTACCTATTTAGGCGGCCAGAAGCTTTCTTT | CASSYLFRRPEAFF
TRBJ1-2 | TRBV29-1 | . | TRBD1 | TGCAGCGTTGAAGAAGTCTCTGGGGAGACAGGGTGGAACTATGGCTACACCTTC | CSVEEVSGETGWNYGYTF
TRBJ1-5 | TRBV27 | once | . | TGTGCCAGCAGCCGGATTTGGGCCAGGGGAATCCACAATCAGCCCCAGCATTTT | CASSRIWARGIHNQPQHF
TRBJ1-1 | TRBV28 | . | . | TGTGCCAGCTCCCCCTGGGGGGCTGAAGCTTTCTTT | CASSPWGAEAFF
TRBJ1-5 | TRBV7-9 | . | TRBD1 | TGTGCCAGCAGTAAGGGACAGGGGGCTGAGACGGCCCAGCATTTT | CASSKGQGAETAQHF
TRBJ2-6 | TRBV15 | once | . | TGTGCCACCAGCAGAGACACTGGGGCCAACGTCCTGACTTTC | CATSRDTGANVLTF
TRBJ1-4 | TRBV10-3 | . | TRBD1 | TGTGCCATCAGTGAGTCGAAGGGGGCACTCGGTGAAAAACTGTTTTTT | CAISESKGALGEKLFF
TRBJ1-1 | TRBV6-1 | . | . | TGTGCCAGCAGTGAGTTAGCCTCTAGTCCGGTGGACACTGAAGCTTTCTTT | CASSELASSPVDTEAFF
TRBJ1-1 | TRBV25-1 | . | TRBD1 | TGTGCCAGCAGCCCCACAGGACAGGTGTTGGCTTTCTTT | CASSPTGQVLAFF
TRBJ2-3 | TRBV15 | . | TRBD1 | TGTGCCACCAGTCCCGGATTGGACAGGGTCGATTCGGATACGCAGTATTTT | CATSPGLDRVDSDTQYF
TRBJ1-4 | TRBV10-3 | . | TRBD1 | TGTGCCATCAGTGCTCACGAGGGACAGGGGGCCGGTAATGAAAAACTGTTTTTT | CAISAHEGQGAGNEKLFF
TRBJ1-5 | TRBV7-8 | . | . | TGTGCCAGCAGCTTAAACAGTCTTAGCAATCAGCCCCAGCATTTT | CASSLNSLSNQPQHF
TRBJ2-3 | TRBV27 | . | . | TGTGCCAGCAGTTTAAGCAGGACAGTAAATACGCAGTATTTT | CASSLSRTVNTQYF
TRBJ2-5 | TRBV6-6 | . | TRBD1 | TGTGCCAGCAGTTACTTAAACTCCGGGACAGGAGACTTC | CASSYLNSGTGDF
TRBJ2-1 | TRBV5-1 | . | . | TGCGCCAGCAGCTTGAAGGTCGGGAGAGAAAGTGAGCAGTTCTTC | CASSLKVGRESEQFF
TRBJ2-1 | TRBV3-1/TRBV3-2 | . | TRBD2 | TGTGCCAGCAGCCAAGACCCAACTAGCGGGGGGGCTTACAATGAGCAGTTCTTC | CASSQDPTSGGAYNEQFF
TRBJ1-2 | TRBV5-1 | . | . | TGCGCCAGCAGCTTGGCCGGGGAGGCCCATGGCTACACCTTC | CASSLAGEAHGYTF
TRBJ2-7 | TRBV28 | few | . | TGTGCCAGCAGTCCCACAGGACCTGAATCCTACGAGCAGTACTTC | CASSPTGPESYEQYF
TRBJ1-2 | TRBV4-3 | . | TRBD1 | TGCGCCAGCAGCCAAGACAGGGGGTGGCTGGCTATGGGCTATGGCTACACCTTC | CASSQDRGWLAMGYGYTF
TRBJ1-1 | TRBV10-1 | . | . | TGCGCCAGCAGTGAGGGAGGAGAAGCTTTCTTT | CASSEGGEAFF
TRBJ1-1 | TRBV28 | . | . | TGTGCCAGCAGTACAGGACAGCAAGCTAACACTGAAGCTTTCTTT | CASSTGQQANTEAFF
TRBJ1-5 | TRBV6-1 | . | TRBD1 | TGTGCCAGCAGTGACCGGACAGGGACTGTTCAGCCCCAGCATTTT | CASSDRTGTVQPQHF
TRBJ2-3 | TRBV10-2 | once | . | TGCGCCAGCAGCCAGACAGATAGCACAGATACGCAGTATTTT | CASSQTDSTDTQYF